What follows describes a single T cell receptor beta chain. Its antigen has not been determined. No quality values exist for individual bases; no much larger clone is one base distant. This entry is derived from a study of vaccination and CD4 T cells after COVID-19 (dated by TCRdb to 2022 to 2024). Notes on the research overall: In the convalescent cohort there were six males and four females, among whom were two Hispanic individuals, seven Caucasians, two Asians and one multiracial person. Participants received two doses of either the Pfizer-BioNTech BNT162b2 vaccine (n=8) or the Moderna mRNA-1273 vaccine (n=2). Post-COVID blood samples from convalescent patients were collected a median of about 100 days after diagnosis, with a range of about 35 to 161 days. Post-vaccine blood samples were taken a median of about 77 days after the second vaccine dose, with a range of 14 to 241 days. Culture stimuli were overlapping spike peptide pools from SARS-CoV-2 and from the common cold coronaviruses HCoV-NL63, HCoV-OC43 and HCoV-229E. As controls, cultures received a CEFX viral epitope pool (the positive control), an HIV-1 Nef peptide pool (the negative control), or no peptide at all. In around 9 COVID-19 convalescent patients and a handful of infection-naive healthy vaccine recipients, researchers compared the spike-specific CD4+ TCR repertoire from before mRNA vaccination with the repertoire from after.

Receptor amplification or capture employed PCR. DNA from cultured CD4+ T cells underwent TCR sequencing with the Oncomine TCR Beta short-read assay at the Johns Hopkins FTIC core. Genomic DNA was extracted from the cultured CD4+ T cells with the QIAamp micro DNA kit. Oncomine TCR Beta libraries from cultured CD4+ T cells were pooled with unique dual indexes and sequenced on an Illumina iSeq 100. The study's processing was this. Non-productive sequences were removed, and CDR3s not starting with C, not ending with F or W, or shorter than 7 amino acids were discarded. Antigen-specific clonotypes were identified with the MANAFEST web application by comparing peptide-stimulated wells with reference and other culture wells. To be called positive, a clone needed an FDR below 0.05, an odds ratio above 5, and a productive frequency above 0.1% in at least two of three replicate wells. Clonotypes that were significantly expanded in both SARS-CoV-2 spike wells and at least one common cold coronavirus spike condition were defined as cross-reactive. Similarity between CDR3 sequences was evaluated in R version 3.6.1 using Levenshtein distances (stringdist) and unrooted phylogenetic trees (ape). The public reads were quality trimmed at Q25 with fastp and then assembled into clones with MiXCR by TCRdb, keeping productive beta chains. Each entry merges the rows of one CDR3 protein and shows their most common DNA and genes. V and J calls and clone size were set by TCRdb, not the authors. This sample is represented by approximately 15,000 distinct CDR3 sequences; about 42% of them were singletons. The top ten clones comprise over 15% of the sample.

The label giving this sample's treatment or condition can be read as: roughly 10-day PBMC culture with coronavirus spike peptide pools or control peptides (ViraFEST assay). The ViraFEST assay was used in the study, in which antigen-specific T cells were expanded with peptide pools and expanded clonotypes were subsequently identified by TCR sequencing. Healthy vaccine recipients had no prior SARS-CoV-2 infection, confirmed by negative nucleocapsid antibody tests before and after vaccination. Each well held some 2 million PBMCs cultured in IMDM containing approximately 5% human AB serum and approximately 9.6 IU/ml IL-2, with about 10 ug/ml peptide pools added. Half of the culture medium was replaced with fresh IL-2-containing medium on days 3 and 7. After less than 12 days of culture, CD4+ T cells were isolated by negative selection using the EasySep CD4+ T cell isolation kit. Ficoll-Paque Plus gradient centrifugation was used to isolate PBMCs from whole blood, and the isolated PBMCs were then either used fresh or cryopreserved at -140C. Each culture condition was generally run in triplicate wells.

General conclusions and limits of the study: Of the vaccine-specific clones in convalescent patients, 304 of 307, or nearly all, reacted only to SARS-CoV-2 spike and did not cross-react with common cold coronaviruses. In convalescent patients, a median roughly 88% of post-vaccine SARS-CoV-2-reactive clones were detected only after vaccination, suggesting vaccine-specific priming. The number of convalescent patients in the study was relatively small, and the study did not examine early timepoints following natural infection. Although the median number of SARS-CoV-2-reactive clonotypes went up from some 23 after infection to roughly 40 after vaccination, the increase was not significant.

V has 1 base trimmed and J has 2 bases trimmed; junction bases matching no gene number 2. As encoded in the germline V gene (reference sequence), CDR1 is LNHDA while CDR2 is SQIVND. Including cysteine and phenylalanine, the CDR3 has 14 amino acids. Only CDR3 DNA remains: 42 bases, in frame from the first base. The specimen comprised CD4+ T cells from blood, cultured in vitro, sampled before SARS-CoV-2 vaccination. The chain links TRBV19 with TRBJ2-7; TRBD1 agrees with 7 junctional bases. The receptor was derived from a human donor who received a COVID-19 vaccine. The sequence in DNA is TGTGCCAGTAGTATAGGCCAGGGGGCCTACGAGCAGTACTTC. Translated, it gives CASSIGQGAYEQYF. The reference TRBV19 and TRBJ2-7 proteins fill in what lies around the CDR3, so the full variable domain reads DGGITQSPKYLFRKEGQNVTLSCEQNLNHDAMYWYRQDPGQGLRLIYYSQIVNDFQKGDIAEGYSVSREKKESFPLTVTSAQKNPTAFYLCASSIGQGAYEQYFGPGTRLTVT.